These T cell receptor beta chains were read from a single sample in a study of cytomegalovirus exposure and HLA in healthy donors. Assay used: immunoSEQ multiplex PCR; TCRdb lists only in-frame clones, some missing. This table holds more than 150,000 clones, 65% to 80% found once. Input material: PBMCs. The receptors come from a woman younger than 45 in good health and CMV-seropositive. Each CDR3 is given with its conserved first and last residue. The D gene is left open where the match is weak. The size entry is marked missing in some rows and otherwise reads once, few, many or a size class.

cdr3_length: 15
j_call: TRBJ2-2
v_call: TRBV19
clone_size: .
d_call: .
cdr3_nt: TGTGCCAGTAGTGGCAACAGGGTGCCCACCGGGGAGCTGTTTTTT
cdr3_aa: CASSGNRVPTGELFF

cdr3_length: 14
j_call: TRBJ1-5
v_call: TRBV6-1
clone_size: .
d_call: .
cdr3_nt: TGTGCCAGCAGTCCCCGGTTGGGCAATCAGCCCCAGCATTTT
cdr3_aa: CASSPRLGNQPQHF

cdr3_length: 12
j_call: TRBJ1-2
v_call: TRBV5-1
clone_size: few
d_call: .
cdr3_nt: TGCGCCAGCAGCGGAGGGCGCTATGGCTACACCTTC
cdr3_aa: CASSGGRYGYTF

cdr3_length: 14
j_call: TRBJ2-2
v_call: TRBV4-3
clone_size: .
d_call: .
cdr3_nt: TGCGCCAGCAGCCAAGATGGGAGCACCGGGGAGCTGTTTTTT
cdr3_aa: CASSQDGSTGELFF

cdr3_length: 14
j_call: TRBJ1-3
v_call: TRBV2
clone_size: .
d_call: .
cdr3_nt: TGTGCCAGCAGTGACAGGGTCTCTGGAAACACCATATATTTT
cdr3_aa: CASSDRVSGNTIYF

cdr3_length: 14
j_call: TRBJ2-7
v_call: TRBV19
clone_size: .
d_call: TRBD1
cdr3_nt: TGTGCCACCTCCCTGGGACAGGGCGGTTACGAGCAGTACTTC
cdr3_aa: CATSLGQGGYEQYF

cdr3_length: 15
j_call: TRBJ2-7
v_call: TRBV6-5
clone_size: .
d_call: .
cdr3_nt: TGTGCCAGCAGTTCTCGAGGGGGTGCCTCCTACGAGCAGTACTTC
cdr3_aa: CASSSRGGASYEQYF

cdr3_length: 11
j_call: TRBJ2-7
v_call: TRBV30
clone_size: few
d_call: .
cdr3_nt: TGTGCCTGGAGTAACACCTACGAGCAGTACTTC
cdr3_aa: CAWSNTYEQYF

cdr3_length: 18
j_call: TRBJ2-7
v_call: TRBV11-3
clone_size: once
d_call: TRBD1
cdr3_nt: TGTGCCAGCAGCTCAAACCGCCCCAGACCGGGACAGTCCTACGAGCAGTACTTC
cdr3_aa: CASSSNRPRPGQSYEQYF

cdr3_length: 20
j_call: TRBJ2-7
v_call: TRBV4-3
clone_size: .
d_call: TRBD2
cdr3_nt: TGCGCCAGCAGCCAAGATGGACCGGGACTAGCGGGGATTTCATCCTACGAGCAGTACTTC
cdr3_aa: CASSQDGPGLAGISSYEQYF

cdr3_length: 16
j_call: TRBJ2-3
v_call: TRBV15
clone_size: few
d_call: TRBD2
cdr3_nt: TGTGCCACCAGCAGAGAAGCTAGCGGGGGGTCAGATACGCAGTATTTT
cdr3_aa: CATSREASGGSDTQYF

cdr3_length: 13
j_call: TRBJ1-5
v_call: TRBV7-9
clone_size: .
d_call: .
cdr3_nt: TGTGCCAGCAGCTTACAGGGCAATCAGCCCCAGCATTTT
cdr3_aa: CASSLQGNQPQHF

cdr3_length: 14
j_call: TRBJ1-3
v_call: TRBV7-6
clone_size: .
d_call: .
cdr3_nt: TGTGCCAGCAGCCAAGGACAGTCTGGAAACACCATATATTTT
cdr3_aa: CASSQGQSGNTIYF

cdr3_length: 15
j_call: TRBJ1-6
v_call: TRBV7-9
clone_size: .
d_call: .
cdr3_nt: TGTGCCAGCAGCTTAGGGGAGATAGATAATTCACCCCTCCACTTT
cdr3_aa: CASSLGEIDNSPLHF

cdr3_length: 15
j_call: TRBJ1-2
v_call: TRBV5-4
clone_size: few
d_call: TRBD1
cdr3_nt: TGTGCCAGCACCCGTCGGGGACAGGGTGTCGATGGCTACACCTTC
cdr3_aa: CASTRRGQGVDGYTF

cdr3_length: 16
j_call: TRBJ1-6
v_call: TRBV7-8
clone_size: .
d_call: .
cdr3_nt: TGTGCCAGCAGCTTAGGGGCCGGTAACTATAATTCACCCCTCCACTTT
cdr3_aa: CASSLGAGNYNSPLHF

cdr3_length: 13
j_call: TRBJ1-6
v_call: TRBV11-2
clone_size: .
d_call: .
cdr3_nt: TGTGCCAGCAGTTCCGGGACTCCCTCGCCCCTCCACTTT
cdr3_aa: CASSSGTPSPLHF

cdr3_length: 16
j_call: TRBJ2-1
v_call: TRBV7-9
clone_size: .
d_call: TRBD1
cdr3_nt: TGTGCCAGCAGCTCAATCAGGGGGCCCACCTACAATGAGCAGTTCTTC
cdr3_aa: CASSSIRGPTYNEQFF

cdr3_length: 17
j_call: TRBJ2-1
v_call: TRBV7-2
clone_size: .
d_call: TRBD2
cdr3_nt: TGTGCCAGCAGCACCGGGACTACCAGGAGCTCCTACAATGAGCAGTTCTTC
cdr3_aa: CASSTGTTRSSYNEQFF

cdr3_length: 13
j_call: TRBJ1-5
v_call: TRBV7-2
clone_size: .
d_call: .
cdr3_nt: TGTGCCAGCAGCCCCATGGACAGTTCGCCCCAGCATTTT
cdr3_aa: CASSPMDSSPQHF

cdr3_length: 15
j_call: TRBJ2-3
v_call: TRBV4-1
clone_size: .
d_call: .
cdr3_nt: TGCGCCAGCAGCCAAGACAGGGCGGAATGGGATACGCAGTATTTT
cdr3_aa: CASSQDRAEWDTQYF

cdr3_length: 12
j_call: TRBJ1-2
v_call: TRBV29-1
clone_size: .
d_call: .
cdr3_nt: TGCAGCGTACAACAGGGTAACTATGGCTACACCTTC
cdr3_aa: CSVQQGNYGYTF

cdr3_length: 17
j_call: TRBJ2-2
v_call: TRBV7-3
clone_size: few
d_call: TRBD1
cdr3_nt: TGTGCCAGCAGCTTCCCCACAGGGGGGCGGAACACCGGGGAGCTGTTTTTT
cdr3_aa: CASSFPTGGRNTGELFF